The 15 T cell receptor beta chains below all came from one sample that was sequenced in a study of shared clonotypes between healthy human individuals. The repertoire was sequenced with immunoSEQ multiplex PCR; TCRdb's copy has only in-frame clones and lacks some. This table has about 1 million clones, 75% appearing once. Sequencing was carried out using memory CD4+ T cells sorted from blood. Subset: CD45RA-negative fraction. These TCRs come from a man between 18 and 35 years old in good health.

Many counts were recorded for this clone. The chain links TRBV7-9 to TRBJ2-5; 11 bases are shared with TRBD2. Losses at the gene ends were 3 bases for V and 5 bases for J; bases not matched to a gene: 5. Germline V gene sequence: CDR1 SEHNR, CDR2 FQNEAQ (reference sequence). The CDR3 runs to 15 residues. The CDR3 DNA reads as TGTGCCAGCAGCTTGGGTAGCGGGGGGGCTGAGACCCAGTACTTC. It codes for CASSLGSGGAETQYF.

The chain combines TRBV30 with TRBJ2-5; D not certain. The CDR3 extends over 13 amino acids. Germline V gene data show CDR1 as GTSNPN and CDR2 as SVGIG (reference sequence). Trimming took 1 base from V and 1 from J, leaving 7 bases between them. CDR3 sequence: CAWSANSQETQYF. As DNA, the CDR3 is TGTGCCTGGAGTGCGAACAGCCAAGAGACCCAGTACTTC.

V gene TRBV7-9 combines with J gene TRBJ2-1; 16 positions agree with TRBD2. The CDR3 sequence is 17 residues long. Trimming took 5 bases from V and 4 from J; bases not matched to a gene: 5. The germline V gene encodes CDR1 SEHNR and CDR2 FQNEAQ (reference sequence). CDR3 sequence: CASSPGLAGGSYNEQFF. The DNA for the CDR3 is TGTGCCAGCAGCCCGGGACTAGCGGGAGGGTCTTACAATGAGCAGTTCTTC.

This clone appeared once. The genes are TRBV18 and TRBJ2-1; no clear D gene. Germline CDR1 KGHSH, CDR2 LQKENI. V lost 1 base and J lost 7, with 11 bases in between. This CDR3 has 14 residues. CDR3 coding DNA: TGTGCCAGCTCACCACAGTCTAACTCTAATGAGCAGTTCTTC. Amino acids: CASSPQSNSNEQFF. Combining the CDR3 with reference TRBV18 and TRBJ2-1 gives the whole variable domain NAGVMQNPRHLVRRRGQEARLRCSPMKGHSHVYWYRQLPEEGLKFMVYLQKENIIDESGMPKERFSAEFPKEGPSILRIQQVVRGDSAAYFCASSPQSNSNEQFFGPGTRLTVL.

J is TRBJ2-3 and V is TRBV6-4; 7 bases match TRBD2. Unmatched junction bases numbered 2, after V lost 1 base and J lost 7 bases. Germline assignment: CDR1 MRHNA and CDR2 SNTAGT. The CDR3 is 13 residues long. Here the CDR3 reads CASSDWEGNTQYF. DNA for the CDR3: TGTGCCAGCAGTGACTGGGAGGGAAATACGCAGTATTTT.

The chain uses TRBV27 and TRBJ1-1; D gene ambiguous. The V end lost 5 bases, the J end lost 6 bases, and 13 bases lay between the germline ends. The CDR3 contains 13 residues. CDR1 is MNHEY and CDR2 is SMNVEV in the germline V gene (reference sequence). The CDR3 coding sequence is TGTGCCAGCAGTCCCGACAAGGCGGCTGAAGCTTTCTTT. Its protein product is CASSPDKAAEAFF.

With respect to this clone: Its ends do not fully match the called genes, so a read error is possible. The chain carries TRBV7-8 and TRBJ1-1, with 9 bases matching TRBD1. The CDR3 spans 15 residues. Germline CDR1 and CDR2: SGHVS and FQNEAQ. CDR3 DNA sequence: TGTGCCAGCGGCTTTCGGGACAGGGACGTGGTTGAAGCTTTCTTT. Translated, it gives CASGFRDRDVVEAFF.

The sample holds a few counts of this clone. DNA of the CDR3: TGTGCCAGCAGCTGGGACAGGGGTGGCTATGGCTACACCTTC. Amino acid sequence: CASSWDRGGYGYTF. The chain is built from TRBV5-6 and TRBJ1-2; 10 bases are shared with TRBD1. Germline lookup yields CDR1 SGHDT and CDR2 YYEEEE. This CDR3 spans 14 amino acids. Trimming at V came to 3 bases and at J to 4 bases, leaving 3 bases not matched to a gene.

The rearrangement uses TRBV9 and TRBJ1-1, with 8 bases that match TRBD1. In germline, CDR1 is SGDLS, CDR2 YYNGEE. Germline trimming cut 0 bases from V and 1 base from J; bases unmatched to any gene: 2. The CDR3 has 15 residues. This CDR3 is CASSVVDRGNTEAFF. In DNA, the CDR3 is TGTGCCAGCAGCGTAGTAGACAGGGGGAACACTGAAGCTTTCTTT.

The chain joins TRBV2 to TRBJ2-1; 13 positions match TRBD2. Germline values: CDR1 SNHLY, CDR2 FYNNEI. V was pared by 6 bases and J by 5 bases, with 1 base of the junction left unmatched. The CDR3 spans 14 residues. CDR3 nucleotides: TGTGCCAGCAGCACTAGCGGGGGGGACAATGAGCAGTTCTTC. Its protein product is CASSTSGGDNEQFF.

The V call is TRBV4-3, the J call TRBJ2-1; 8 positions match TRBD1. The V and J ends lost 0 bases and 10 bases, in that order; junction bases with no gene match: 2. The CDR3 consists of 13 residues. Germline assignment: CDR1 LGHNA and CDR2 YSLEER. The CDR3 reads CASSQERTGEQFF. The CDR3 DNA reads TGCGCCAGCAGCCAAGAAAGGACAGGGGAGCAGTTCTTC.

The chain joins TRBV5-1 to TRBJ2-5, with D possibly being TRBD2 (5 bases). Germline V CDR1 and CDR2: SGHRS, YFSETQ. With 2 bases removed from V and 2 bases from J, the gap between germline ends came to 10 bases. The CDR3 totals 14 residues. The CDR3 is CASSLSRAQETQYF. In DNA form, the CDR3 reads TGCGCCAGCAGCTTATCGAGGGCTCAAGAGACCCAGTACTTC.

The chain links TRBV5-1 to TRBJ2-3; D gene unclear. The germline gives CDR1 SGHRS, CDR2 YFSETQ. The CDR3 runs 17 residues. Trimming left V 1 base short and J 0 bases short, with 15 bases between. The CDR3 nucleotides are TGCGCCAGCAGCTTGCTCGCGGTCGGACCTAGCACAGATACGCAGTATTTT. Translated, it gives CASSLLAVGPSTDTQYF.

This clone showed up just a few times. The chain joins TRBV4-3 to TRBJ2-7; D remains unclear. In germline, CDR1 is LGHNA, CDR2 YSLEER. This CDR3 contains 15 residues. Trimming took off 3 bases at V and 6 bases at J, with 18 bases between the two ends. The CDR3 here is CASSQSSTSPREQYF. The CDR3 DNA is TGCGCCAGCAGCCAGAGTAGCACGTCCCCCCGCGAGCAGTACTTC.

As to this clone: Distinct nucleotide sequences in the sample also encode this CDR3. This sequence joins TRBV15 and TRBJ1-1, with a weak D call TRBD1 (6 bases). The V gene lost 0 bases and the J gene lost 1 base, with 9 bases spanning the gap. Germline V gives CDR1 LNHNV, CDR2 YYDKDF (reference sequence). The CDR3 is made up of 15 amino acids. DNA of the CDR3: TGTGCCACCAGCAGAGACAGGGGTGGGAACACTGAAGCTTTCTTT. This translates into CATSRDRGGNTEAFF. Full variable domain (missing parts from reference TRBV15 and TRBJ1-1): DAMVIQNPRYQVTQFGKPVTLSCSQTLNHNVMYWYQQKSSQAPKLLFHYYDKDFNNEADTPDNFQSRRPNTSFCFLDIRSPGLGDTAMYLCATSRDRGGNTEAFFGQGTRLTVV.